The T cell receptor beta chain described here comes from a study of identifying expanded T cells in peripheral blood. Sequenced by immunoSEQ multiplex PCR; TCRdb stores in-frame clones only, minus some. The sample includes approximately 90,000 clones, approximately 81% seen only once; the top ten take around 4%. V was clipped by 4 bases and J by 4 bases, with 7 bases between them. The CDR3 consists of 11 residues. The V gene's germline CDR1 is GTSNPN and CDR2 SVGIG (reference sequence). Collection occurred without any documented infections or immune events in donors. General study results and limits: Clone count variance between roughly 2-week samples rose with total template count. Differentially abundant clones: roughly 1.2 between replicates, approximately 16 at 2 to 3 weeks, around 20 at four.

On this clone itself: What it binds is unknown.

V gene TRBV30 combines with J gene TRBJ1-2; possible D gene TRBD1, 6 bases. The receptor comes from a person aged 18-69 years in good health. Sequenced material: blood. CDR3 nucleotides: TGTGCCTGGACACAGGGCTATGGCTACACCTTC. Translating gives CAWTQGYGYTF.